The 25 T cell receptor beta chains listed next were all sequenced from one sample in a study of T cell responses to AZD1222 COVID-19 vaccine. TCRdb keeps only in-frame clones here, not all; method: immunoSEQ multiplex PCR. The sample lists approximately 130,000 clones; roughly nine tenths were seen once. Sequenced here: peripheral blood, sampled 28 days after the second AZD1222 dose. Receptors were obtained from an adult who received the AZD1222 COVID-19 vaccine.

The CDR3 DNA follows: TGTGCCAGCAGCTTGATGGGGGGCTATGGCTACACCTTC. Protein sequence: CASSLMGGYGYTF. This chain links TRBV5-6 with TRBJ1-2; a possible D gene is TRBD1 (5 bases). V lost 1 base, J lost 4 bases, and 8 bases lay in between. The CDR3 is 13 amino acids. From germline, CDR1 is SGHDT and CDR2 YYEEEE.

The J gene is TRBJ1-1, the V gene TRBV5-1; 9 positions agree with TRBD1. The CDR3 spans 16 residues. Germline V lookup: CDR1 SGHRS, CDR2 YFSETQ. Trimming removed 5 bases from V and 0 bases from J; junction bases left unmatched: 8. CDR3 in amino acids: CASRPRQGDLNTEAFF. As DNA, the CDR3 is TGCGCCAGCAGACCCCGACAGGGGGATCTGAACACTGAAGCTTTCTTT.

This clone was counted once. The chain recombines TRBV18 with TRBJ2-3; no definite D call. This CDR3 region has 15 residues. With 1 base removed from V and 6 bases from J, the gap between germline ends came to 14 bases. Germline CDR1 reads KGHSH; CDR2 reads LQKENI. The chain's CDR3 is CASSPLVVLRDTQYF. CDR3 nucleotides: TGTGCCAGCTCACCACTGGTTGTCCTGCGGGATACGCAGTATTTT. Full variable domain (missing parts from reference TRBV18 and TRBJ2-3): NAGVMQNPRHLVRRRGQEARLRCSPMKGHSHVYWYRQLPEEGLKFMVYLQKENIIDESGMPKERFSAEFPKEGPSILRIQQVVRGDSAAYFCASSPLVVLRDTQYFGPGTRLTVL.

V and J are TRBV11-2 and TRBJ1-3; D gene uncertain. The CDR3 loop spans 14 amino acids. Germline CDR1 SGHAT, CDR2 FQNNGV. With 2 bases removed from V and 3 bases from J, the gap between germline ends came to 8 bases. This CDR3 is CASSLSTVGNTIYF. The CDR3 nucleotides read TGTGCCAGCAGCTTATCTACAGTTGGAAACACCATATATTTT.

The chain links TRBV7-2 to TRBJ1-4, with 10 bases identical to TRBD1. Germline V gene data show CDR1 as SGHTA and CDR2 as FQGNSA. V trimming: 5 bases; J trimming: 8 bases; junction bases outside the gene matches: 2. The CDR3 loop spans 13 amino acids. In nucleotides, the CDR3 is TGTGCCAGCAGCCAGGACAGGGGGGAAAAACTGTTTTTT. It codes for CASSQDRGEKLFF.

The CDR3 sequence is CASSQDRTAGELFF. CDR3 coding DNA: TGCGCCAGCAGCCAAGATCGAACCGCCGGGGAGCTGTTTTTT. The chain combines TRBV4-3 with TRBJ2-2; no reliable D call. The CDR3 extends over 14 amino acids. Trimming took 0 bases from V and 6 from J, leaving 8 bases between them. CDR1 and CDR2 from the germline V gene are LGHNA and YSLEER.

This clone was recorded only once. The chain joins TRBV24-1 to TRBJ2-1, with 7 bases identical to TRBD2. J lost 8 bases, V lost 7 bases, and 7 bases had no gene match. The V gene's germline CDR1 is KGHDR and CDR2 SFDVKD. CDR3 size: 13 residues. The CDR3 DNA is TGTGCCACCAGGGCGGGAGTACTCGATGAGCAGTTCTTC. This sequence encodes CATRAGVLDEQFF.

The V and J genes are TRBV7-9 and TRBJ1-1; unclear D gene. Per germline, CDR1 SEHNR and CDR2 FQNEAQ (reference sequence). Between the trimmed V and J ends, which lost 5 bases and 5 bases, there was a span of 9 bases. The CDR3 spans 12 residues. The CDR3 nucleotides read TGTGCCAGCAGCCCCGGTGGGACTGAAGCTTTCTTT. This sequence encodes CASSPGGTEAFF.

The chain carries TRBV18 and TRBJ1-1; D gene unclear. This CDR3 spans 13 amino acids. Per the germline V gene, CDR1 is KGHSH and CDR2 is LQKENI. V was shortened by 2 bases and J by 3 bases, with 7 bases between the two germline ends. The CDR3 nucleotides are TGTGCCAGCTCACCAGGGAGGGACACTGAAGCTTTCTTT. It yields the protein CASSPGRDTEAFF.

This CDR3 is CASRAGTTDTQYF. CDR3 nucleotides: TGCGCCAGCAGAGCGGGGACCACAGATACGCAGTATTTT. V gene TRBV10-1 combines with J gene TRBJ2-3; 7 bases line up with TRBD2. The germline gives CDR1 WNHNN, CDR2 SYGVQD (reference sequence). The CDR3 covers 13 residues. J lost 2 bases, V lost 6 bases, and 2 bases had no gene match.

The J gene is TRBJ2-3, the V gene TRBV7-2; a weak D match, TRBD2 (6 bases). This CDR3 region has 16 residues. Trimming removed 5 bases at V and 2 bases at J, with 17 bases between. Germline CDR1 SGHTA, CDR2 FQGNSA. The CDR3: CASSLPGLLNTDTQYF. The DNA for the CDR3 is TGTGCCAGCAGCCTCCCTGGACTACTGAACACAGATACGCAGTATTTT. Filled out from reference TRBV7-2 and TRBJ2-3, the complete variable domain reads GAGVSQSPSNKVTEKGKDVELRCDPISGHTALYWYRQSLGQGLEFLIYFQGNSAPDKSGLPSDRFSAERTGGSVSTLTIQRTQQEDSAVYLCASSLPGLLNTDTQYFGPGTRLTVL.

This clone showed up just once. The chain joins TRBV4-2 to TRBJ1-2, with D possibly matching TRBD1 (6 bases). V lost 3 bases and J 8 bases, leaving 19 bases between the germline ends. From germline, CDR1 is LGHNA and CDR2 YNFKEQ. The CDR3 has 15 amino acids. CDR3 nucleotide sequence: TGTGCCAGCAGCCATCAGGGGCAGCCGGAGCAGGGCTACACCTTC. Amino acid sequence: CASSHQGQPEQGYTF.

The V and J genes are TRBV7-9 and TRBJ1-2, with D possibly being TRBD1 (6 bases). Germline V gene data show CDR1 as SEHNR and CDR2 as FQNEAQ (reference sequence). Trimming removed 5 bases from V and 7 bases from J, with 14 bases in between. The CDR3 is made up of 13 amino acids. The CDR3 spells CASSTQGIGGYTF. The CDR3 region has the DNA TGTGCCAGCAGCACACAGGGTATAGGTGGCTACACCTTC.

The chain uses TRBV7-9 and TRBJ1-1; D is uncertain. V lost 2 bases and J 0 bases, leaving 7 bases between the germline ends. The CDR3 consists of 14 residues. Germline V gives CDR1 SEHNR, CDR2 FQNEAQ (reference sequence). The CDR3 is CASSLRVMNTEAFF. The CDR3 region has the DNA TGTGCCAGCAGCTTAAGGGTTATGAACACTGAAGCTTTCTTT. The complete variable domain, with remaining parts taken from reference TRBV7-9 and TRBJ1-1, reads DTGVSQNPRHKITKRGQNVTFRCDPISEHNRLYWYRQTLGQGPEFLTYFQNEAQLEKSRLLSDRFSAERPKGSFSTLEIQRTEQGDSAMYLCASSLRVMNTEAFFGQGTRLTVV.

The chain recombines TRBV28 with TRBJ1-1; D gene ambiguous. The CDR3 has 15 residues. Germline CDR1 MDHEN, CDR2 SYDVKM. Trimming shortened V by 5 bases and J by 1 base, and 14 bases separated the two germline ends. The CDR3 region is CASSTPDGWNTEAFF. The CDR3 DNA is TGTGCCAGCAGTACCCCGGACGGATGGAACACTGAAGCTTTCTTT.

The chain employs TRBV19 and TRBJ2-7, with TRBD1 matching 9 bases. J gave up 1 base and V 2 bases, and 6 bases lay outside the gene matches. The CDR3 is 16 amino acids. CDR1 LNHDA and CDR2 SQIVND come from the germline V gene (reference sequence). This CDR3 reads CASSISLGQGSYEQYF. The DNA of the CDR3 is TGTGCCAGTAGTATAAGTTTGGGACAGGGTTCCTACGAGCAGTACTTC.

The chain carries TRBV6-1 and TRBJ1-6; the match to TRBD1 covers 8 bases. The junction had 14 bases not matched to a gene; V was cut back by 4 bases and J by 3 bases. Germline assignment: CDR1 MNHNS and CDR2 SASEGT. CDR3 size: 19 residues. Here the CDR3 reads CASSAQGAISFYYNSPLHF. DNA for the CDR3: TGTGCCAGCAGTGCGCAGGGGGCTATTTCTTTTTACTATAATTCACCCCTCCACTTT.

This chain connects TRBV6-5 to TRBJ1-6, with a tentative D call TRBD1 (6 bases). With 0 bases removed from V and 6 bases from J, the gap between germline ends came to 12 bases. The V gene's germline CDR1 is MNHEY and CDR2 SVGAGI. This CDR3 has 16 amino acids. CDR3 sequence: CASSYSILGGNSPLHF. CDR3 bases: TGTGCCAGCAGTTACTCGATCCTAGGGGGTAATTCACCCCTCCACTTT.

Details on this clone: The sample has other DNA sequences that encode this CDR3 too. Here the CDR3 reads CASSQGAGAYEQYF. In DNA form, the CDR3 reads TGTGCCAGCAGCCAAGGGGCAGGGGCCTACGAGCAGTACTTC. V and J are TRBV3-1 (or the pseudogene TRBV3-2) and TRBJ2-7; maybe TRBD1 (6 bases). The CDR3 is 14 residues long. The V end lost 1 base, the J end lost 2 bases, and 9 bases lay between the germline ends. Per germline, CDR1 LGHDT and CDR2 YNNKEL (reference sequence).

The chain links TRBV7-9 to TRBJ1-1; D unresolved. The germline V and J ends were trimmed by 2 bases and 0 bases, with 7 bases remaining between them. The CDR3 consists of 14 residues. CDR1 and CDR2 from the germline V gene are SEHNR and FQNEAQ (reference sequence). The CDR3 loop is CASSLPVMNTEAFF. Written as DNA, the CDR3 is TGTGCCAGCAGCTTACCCGTGATGAACACTGAAGCTTTCTTT.

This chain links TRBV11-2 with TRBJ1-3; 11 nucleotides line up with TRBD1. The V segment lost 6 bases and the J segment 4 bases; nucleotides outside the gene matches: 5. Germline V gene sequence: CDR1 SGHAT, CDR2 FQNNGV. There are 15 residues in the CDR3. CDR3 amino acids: CASSFGQGAGNTIYF. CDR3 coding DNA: TGTGCCAGCAGTTTCGGACAGGGGGCGGGAAACACCATATATTTT.

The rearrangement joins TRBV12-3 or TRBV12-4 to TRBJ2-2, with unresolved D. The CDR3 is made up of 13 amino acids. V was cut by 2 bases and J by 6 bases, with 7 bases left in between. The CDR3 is CASSLSLPGELFF. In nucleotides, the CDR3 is TGTGCCAGCAGTTTAAGTTTGCCCGGGGAGCTGTTTTTT.

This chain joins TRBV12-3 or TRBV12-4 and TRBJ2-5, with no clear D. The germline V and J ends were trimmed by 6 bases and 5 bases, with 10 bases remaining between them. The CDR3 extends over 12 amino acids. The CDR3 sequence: CASRSPVETQYF. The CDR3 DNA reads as TGTGCCAGCAGGTCTCCCGTGGAGACCCAGTACTTC.

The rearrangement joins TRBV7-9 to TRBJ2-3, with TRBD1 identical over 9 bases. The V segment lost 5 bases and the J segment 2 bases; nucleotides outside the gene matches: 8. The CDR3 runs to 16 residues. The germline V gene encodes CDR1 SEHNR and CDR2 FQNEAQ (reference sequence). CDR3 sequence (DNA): TGTGCCAGCAGCCCCGGGACAGGGCTGTTCACAGATACGCAGTATTTT. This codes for CASSPGTGLFTDTQYF.

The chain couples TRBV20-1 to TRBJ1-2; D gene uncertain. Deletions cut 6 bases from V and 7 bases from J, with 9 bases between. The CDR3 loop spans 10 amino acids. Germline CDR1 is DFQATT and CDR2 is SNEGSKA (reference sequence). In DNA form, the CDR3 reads TGCAGTGCGGCTTACGGTGGCTACACCTTC. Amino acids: CSAAYGGYTF.